This TCR beta chain was retrieved from a study of identifying expanded T cells in peripheral blood. Libraries were prepared by immunoSEQ multiplex PCR; TCRdb keeps only in-frame clonotypes and omits some of them. The table has around 100,000 clones, around 90% seen once. CDR1 MNHEY and CDR2 SMNVEV come from the germline V gene (reference sequence). V lost 3 bases, J lost 4 bases, and 5 bases stayed unmatched. The CDR3 covers 14 residues. The sequence came from a person aged 18-70 years in good health. Sequencing used blood. This chain connects TRBV27 to TRBJ1-1, with 7 bases that match TRBD1. CDR3 in amino acids: CASSLDRRVTEAFF. The CDR3 nucleotides are TGTGCCAGCAGTTTGGACAGGCGAGTCACTGAAGCTTTCTTT.